The 10 T cell receptor beta chains reported below all come from one sample, sequenced in a study of Ad26.COV2.S vaccination and SARS-CoV-2 variants. The assay was immunoSEQ multiplex PCR, and TCRdb's table has in-frame clones only and misses some. The sample holds over 400,000 clones; 80% to 95% are singletons and the top ten take roughly 4.3%. As for treatment: around 19 received Ad26.COV2.S at low or high dose, single or two shots; 5 received placebo; per-sample allocation not given. Repertoires come from day 63 after the first vaccine or placebo injection. The input for sequencing was peripheral blood, taken in a trial of Ad26.COV2.S vaccine versus placebo. Receptors originate from a person between 18 and 60 years old who received the Ad26.COV2.S COVID-19 vaccine or a placebo.

The V and J genes are TRBV19 and TRBJ2-2; 10 positions agree with TRBD2. CDR1 LNHDA and CDR2 SQIVND come from the germline V gene (reference sequence). The CDR3 covers 19 residues. V dropped 5 bases and J dropped 0; count of bases not matched to a gene: 12. CDR3 in DNA: TGTGCCAGTAGTGTTGGGAGTCCCGGGACTAGCGCGAACACCGGGGAGCTGTTTTTT. Protein product: CASSVGSPGTSANTGELFF.

The chain has TRBV12-3 or TRBV12-4 and TRBJ1-2; 8 bases fit TRBD1. The CDR3 is 13 amino acids. J was trimmed by 4 bases and V by 6 bases; bases with no gene match: 4. This chain's CDR3 is CASSDRGFYGYTF. CDR3 DNA sequence: TGTGCCAGCAGCGACAGGGGATTCTATGGCTACACCTTC.

J is TRBJ2-3 and V is TRBV12-3 or TRBV12-4; D not resolved. CDR3 length: 13 amino acids. V shed 3 bases and J shed 4 bases, with 8 bases lying between them. The CDR3 spells CASSFDDADTQYF. The CDR3 DNA is TGTGCCAGCAGTTTCGACGATGCAGATACGCAGTATTTT.

The rearrangement joins TRBV9 to TRBJ2-4; no clear D. The CDR3 has 14 amino acids. With 0 bases removed from V and 4 bases from J, the gap between germline ends came to 8 bases. Germline assignment: CDR1 SGDLS and CDR2 YYNGEE. CDR3 DNA sequence: TGTGCCAGCAGCGTAGTAGGAGAAAAAAACATTCAGTACTTC. It translates to CASSVVGEKNIQYF.

The chain carries TRBV28 and TRBJ1-5; 7 bases agree with TRBD1. The V gene end was trimmed by 6 bases and the J gene end by 0 bases; junction bases not matched to a gene: 11. The CDR3 sequence is 17 residues long. Germline CDR1 and CDR2: MDHEN and SYDVKM. CDR3 nucleotides: TGTGCCAGCAGACCCACCGGGACAGCCGTTAGCAATCAGCCCCAGCATTTT. Translation: CASRPTGTAVSNQPQHF.

This chain connects TRBV15 to TRBJ2-1; 8 nucleotides match TRBD2. Germline-derived CDR1 and CDR2 are LNHNV and YYDKDF (reference sequence). The trim removed 1 base at V and 7 bases at J, leaving 9 bases unmatched. The CDR3 is 16 amino acids. CDR3 bases: TGTGCCACCAGCAGAGGCGCGGGAGGAGGTATGAATGAGCAGTTCTTC. It encodes CATSRGAGGGMNEQFF.

CDR3 in DNA: TGTGCCAGCAGCGTAGGGGGAGGGGATCGAGAGACCCAGTACTTC. This codes for CASSVGGGDRETQYF. The V call is TRBV9, the J call TRBJ2-5, with 7 bases that match TRBD2. The V gene end was trimmed by 0 bases and the J gene end by 4 bases; junction bases not matched to a gene: 6. There are 15 residues in the CDR3. The germline CDR1 and CDR2 sequences are SGDLS and YYNGEE.

The chain links TRBV27 to TRBJ2-7; 10 positions agree with TRBD2. Trimming removed 2 bases from V and 1 base from J; junction bases left unmatched: 2. The germline CDR1 and CDR2 sequences are MNHEY and SMNVEV (reference sequence). CDR3 size: 15 residues. CDR3 amino acids: CASSLSGRVSYEQYF. In DNA, the CDR3 is TGTGCCAGCAGTTTAAGCGGGAGGGTATCCTACGAGCAGTACTTC.

The V gene is TRBV4-2, the J gene TRBJ2-7; 7 nucleotides line up with TRBD1. With V trimmed by 3 bases and J by 1 base, 6 bases remained unmatched. The CDR3 extends over 15 amino acids. Germline CDR1 and CDR2: LGHNA and YNFKEQ. The CDR3 is CASSHTTGSSYEQYF. CDR3 coding DNA: TGTGCCAGCAGCCACACGACAGGGTCATCCTACGAGCAGTACTTC.

The V and J genes are TRBV7-2 and TRBJ2-3; D not certain. The CDR3 spans 12 residues. V dropped 2 bases and J dropped 5 bases, with 5 bases sitting between them. Per the germline V gene, CDR1 is SGHTA and CDR2 is FQGNSA. This chain's CDR3 is CASSLPVDTQYF. The CDR3 DNA sequence: TGTGCCAGCAGCTTACCGGTAGATACGCAGTATTTT.